The 21 T cell receptor beta chains below were found in one sample sequenced in a study of blood T cell repertoires in COVID-19. The assay was immunoSEQ multiplex PCR, and TCRdb's table has in-frame clones only and misses some. The sample contains around 150,000 clones, 87% of which appear only once. Specimen: peripheral blood. These receptors all stem from a woman in her sixties or seventies with active or convalescent COVID-19.

The chain couples TRBV13 to TRBJ1-2; TRBD1 matches at 9 bases. Unmatched junction bases numbered 8, after V lost 6 bases and J lost 6 bases. The CDR3 spans 14 residues. Germline CDR1 is PRHDT and CDR2 is FYEKMQ (reference sequence). The DNA for the CDR3 is TGTGCCAGCAGTCAACAGGGGGCCCTGGATGGCTACACCTTC. Protein product: CASSQQGALDGYTF.

The J gene is TRBJ1-5, the V gene TRBV20-1; 7 nucleotides line up with TRBD1. This CDR3 comprises 14 residues. CDR1 and CDR2 (germline): DFQATT, SNEGSKA (reference sequence). J lost 1 base, V lost 3 bases, and 3 bases had no gene match. The CDR3 DNA is TGCAGTGCTAGTGAGACAGGGAGCAATCAGCCCCAGCATTTT. It translates to CSASETGSNQPQHF.

This chain joins TRBV3-1 (or the pseudogene TRBV3-2) and TRBJ2-1; D gene unclear. Germline V gene data show CDR1 as LGHDT and CDR2 as YNNKEL (reference sequence). The CDR3 consists of 13 residues. Trimming shortened V by 4 bases and J by 4 bases, and 8 bases separated the two germline ends. CDR3 sequence: CASSRQLYNEQFF. The CDR3 bases are TGTGCCAGCAGCCGCCAACTTTACAATGAGCAGTTCTTC.

The chain recombines TRBV7-9 with TRBJ1-3, with 8 bases fitting TRBD1. The CDR3 contains 17 residues. The germline V gene encodes CDR1 SEHNR and CDR2 FQNEAQ (reference sequence). Trimming took 3 bases from V and 0 from J; bases not matched to a gene: 7. In DNA form, the CDR3 reads TGTGCCAGCAGCTTGACTGGGACAGGACTCTCTGGAAACACCATATATTTT. Residues: CASSLTGTGLSGNTIYF.

This chain links TRBV4-3 with TRBJ2-7; tentative D call: TRBD2 (6 bases). Germline V gives CDR1 LGHNA, CDR2 YSLEER. The CDR3 loop spans 17 amino acids. With 1 base removed from V and 4 bases from J, the gap between germline ends came to 20 bases. This CDR3 is CASSQGFFGGRGYEQYF. CDR3 DNA: TGCGCCAGCAGCCAAGGGTTCTTTGGAGGGAGAGGATACGAGCAGTACTTC.

The chain has TRBV24-1 and TRBJ2-7; possibly TRBD1 for D (6 bases). The germline gives CDR1 KGHDR, CDR2 SFDVKD. Trimming stripped 4 bases from V and 2 bases from J, with 11 bases between. CDR3 length equals 14 residues. The chain's CDR3 is CATSDHDRPYEQYF. The CDR3 coding sequence is TGTGCCACCAGTGACCACGACAGGCCCTACGAGCAGTACTTC.

The chain couples TRBV24-1 to TRBJ1-2; no definite D call. Trimming left V 2 bases short and J 7 bases short, with 16 bases between. The CDR3 length is 15 residues. Germline assignment: CDR1 KGHDR and CDR2 SFDVKD. As DNA, the CDR3 is TGTGCCACCAGTGATTCCAGACGGAGTACCTTTGGCTACACCTTC. It is translated as CATSDSRRSTFGYTF.

CDR3 nucleotides: TGCGCCAGCAGCCAGGGACCCGACAGGGGGGAGACCCAGTACTTC. It encodes CASSQGPDRGETQYF. The J gene is TRBJ2-5, the V gene TRBV4-3, with 9 positions matching TRBD1. V shed 3 bases, J shed 5 bases, and the junction held 7 bases outside the gene matches. The CDR3 covers 15 residues. Germline V gene sequence: CDR1 LGHNA, CDR2 YSLEER.

J is TRBJ2-3 and V is TRBV5-1; D might be TRBD2 (5 bases). Per the germline V gene, CDR1 is SGHRS and CDR2 is YFSETQ. The CDR3 is 16 amino acids. Trimming stripped 0 bases from V and 0 bases from J, with 11 bases between. CDR3 sequence reads: CASSLAGSPSTDTQYF. The CDR3 coding sequence is TGCGCCAGCAGCTTGGCGGGGAGTCCTAGCACAGATACGCAGTATTTT. The full variable domain, in which reference TRBV5-1 and TRBJ2-3 provide the parts outside the CDR3, is KAGVTQTPRYLIKTRGQQVTLSCSPISGHRSVSWYQQTPGQGLQFLFEYFSETQRNKGNFPGRFSGRQFSNSRSEMNVSTLELGDSALYLCASSLAGSPSTDTQYFGPGTRLTVL.

Note on this clone: The limits of the CDR3 on the DNA are not certain, so only TCRdb's listed CDR3 is given. The CDR3 loop reads CASIFVPGLTYNSPLHF. This chain connects TRBV21-1 to TRBJ1-6; the DNA was not compared with TRBD1, the D call given in the table. TRBV21-1 is deemed a pseudogene. Ends included, the CDR3 has 17 residues.

The chain uses TRBV9 and TRBJ1-2; perhaps TRBD1 as D (5 bases). CDR1 and CDR2 from the germline V gene are SGDLS and YYNGEE. Trimming took 6 bases from V and 4 from J, leaving 16 bases between them. CDR3 length: 14 amino acids. The CDR3 DNA follows: TGTGCCAGCAACCCCCGGGGGGGGTCCTATGGCTACACCTTC. Its protein product is CASNPRGGSYGYTF.

The V call is TRBV2, the J call TRBJ1-4; perhaps TRBD1 as D (5 bases). Germline lookup yields CDR1 SNHLY and CDR2 FYNNEI. The ends were cut back, 2 bases at V and 4 bases at J, with 11 bases in the middle. The CDR3 consists of 15 residues. The CDR3 loop reads CASSESQGSNEKLFF. CDR3 in DNA: TGTGCCAGCAGTGAATCGCAGGGAAGTAATGAAAAACTGTTTTTT.

V gene TRBV2 combines with J gene TRBJ1-2; tentative D call: TRBD1 (6 bases). The V and J ends lost 2 bases and 5 bases respectively, with 15 bases between them. The CDR3 has 15 residues. CDR1 is SNHLY, CDR2 FYNNEI, per germline. The CDR3 loop is CASSEMGAETYGYTF. CDR3 nucleotides: TGTGCCAGCAGTGAAATGGGGGCTGAAACATATGGCTACACCTTC.

V and J are TRBV24-1 and TRBJ2-3; TRBD1 might be the D (7 bases). Germline assignment: CDR1 KGHDR and CDR2 SFDVKD. This CDR3 comprises 13 residues. Trimming pared 9 bases from V and 0 bases from J, leaving 9 bases between. The CDR3 sequence: CATQGGSTDTQYF. Here the CDR3 DNA reads TGTGCCACCCAGGGGGGTAGCACAGATACGCAGTATTTT.

The gene calls are TRBV19 and TRBJ1-1; unclear D gene. This CDR3 comprises 14 residues. Germline CDR1 reads LNHDA; CDR2 reads SQIVND (reference sequence). Deletions cut 6 bases from V and 1 base from J, with 12 bases between. The CDR3 protein is CASRGGRWNTEAFF. For the CDR3, the DNA is TGTGCCAGTAGGGGAGGTCGATGGAACACTGAAGCTTTCTTT. The whole variable domain, remainder taken from reference TRBV19 and TRBJ1-1, is DGGITQSPKYLFRKEGQNVTLSCEQNLNHDAMYWYRQDPGQGLRLIYYSQIVNDFQKGDIAEGYSVSREKKESFPLTVTSAQKNPTAFYLCASRGGRWNTEAFFGQGTRLTVV.

The chain couples TRBV30 to TRBJ1-2, with D unresolved. Germline V gene data show CDR1 as GTSNPN and CDR2 as SVGIG (reference sequence). The CDR3 extends over 13 amino acids. Trimming removed 0 bases at V and 8 bases at J, with 13 bases between. The chain's CDR3 is CAWSVRTSGGYTF. CDR3 DNA: TGTGCCTGGAGTGTACGGACGTCGGGGGGCTACACCTTC.

Here the CDR3 reads CAWSFDRQGPYTF. CDR3 nucleotide sequence: TGTGCCTGGAGCTTCGACAGGCAGGGGCCCTACACCTTC. This sequence joins TRBV30 and TRBJ1-2; a possible D gene is TRBD1 (6 bases). Germline loops: CDR1 GTSNPN, CDR2 SVGIG (reference sequence). CDR3 length: 13 amino acids. V lost 3 bases, J lost 10 bases, and 18 bases lay in between.

This clone was observed a few times. The CDR3 is CASSEADKATEAFF. CDR3 DNA: TGTGCCAGCAGTGAGGCCGACAAGGCCACTGAAGCTTTCTTT. The genes are TRBV6-1 and TRBJ1-1; D is unresolved. V lost 3 bases, J lost 4 bases, and 12 bases lay in between. Looked up from germline, CDR1 is MNHNS and CDR2 is SASEGT. CDR3 length: 14 residues.

The chain combines TRBV5-1 with TRBJ1-4, with 9 bases that match TRBD1. V shed 4 bases, J shed 6 bases, and the junction held 7 bases outside the gene matches. Germline V gene data show CDR1 as SGHRS and CDR2 as YFSETQ. CDR3 size: 15 residues. Here the CDR3 reads CASSRTGQGDEKLFF. CDR3 nucleotides: TGCGCCAGCAGCCGCACGGGACAGGGTGATGAAAAACTGTTTTTT.

This rearrangement joins TRBV5-1 to TRBJ2-7, with TRBD1 matching 7 bases. Germline trimming cut 2 bases from V and 3 bases from J; bases unmatched to any gene: 11. CDR1 is SGHRS, CDR2 YFSETQ, per germline. The length of the CDR3 is 16 residues. CDR3: CASSFSSGTDLYEQYF. The CDR3 region has the DNA TGCGCCAGCAGCTTCTCATCCGGGACAGATCTCTACGAGCAGTACTTC.

The chain is built from TRBV18 and TRBJ2-1, with TRBD2 matching 8 bases. J lost 3 bases, V lost 0 bases, and 4 bases had no gene match. The CDR3 runs to 16 residues. The germline V gene encodes CDR1 KGHSH and CDR2 LQKENI. The CDR3 nucleotides are TGTGCCAGCTCACCACCGCCGGGGGGGGACTACAATGAGCAGTTCTTC. Its translation is CASSPPPGGDYNEQFF.